This T cell receptor (beta chain) was captured by sequencing in a study of T cell responses to AZD1222 COVID-19 vaccine. This table comes from immunoSEQ multiplex PCR, and its TCRdb copy is limited to in-frame clones, with some not included. In the table there are 130,000 to 150,000 clones, roughly 92% of which are singletons. The V and J ends lost 1 base and 1 base respectively, with 4 bases between them. Per the germline V gene, CDR1 is MGHRA and CDR2 is YSYEKL. The CDR3 has 13 residues. The V call is TRBV4-1, the J call TRBJ1-2; no definite D call. This TCR came from an adult in good health. The specimen comprised peripheral blood, sampled on day 0 of AZD1222 vaccination. This chain's CDR3 is CASSQVGNYGYTF. For the CDR3, the DNA is TGCGCCAGCAGCCAAGTTGGTAACTATGGCTACACCTTC.